Below are 30 T cell receptor beta chains sequenced from a single sample in a study of blood T cells in healthy people across ages. A second roughly 7 to 11 cycle PCR used barcoded and J-beta primers. TCRdb called the 5' RACE reads again in MiXCR, with one record for every CDR3 protein. The sample contains around 940,000 distinct CDR3 sequences, 45% to 60% of which appear only once. Sequenced sample: blood. Source of these receptors: a woman in her fifties or sixties in good health.

The chain uses TRBV10-3 and TRBJ2-7, with 7 bases aligning to TRBD1. The V gene's germline CDR1 is ENHRY and CDR2 SYGVKD. The V gene end was trimmed by 3 bases and the J gene end by 2 bases; junction bases not matched to a gene: 4. CDR3 length: 14 residues. CDR3: CAISDRQGTYEQYF. The DNA of the CDR3 is TGTGCCATCAGTGACAGACAGGGCACCTACGAGCAGTACTTC.

The chain joins TRBV6-2 or TRBV6-3 to TRBJ2-3; the D is unclear. CDR1 is MNHEY and CDR2 is SVGEGT in the germline V gene. Deletions cut 4 bases from V and 8 bases from J, with 7 bases between. The CDR3 sequence is 11 residues long. The CDR3 region has the DNA TGTGCCAGCAGTTTTCCTGGTACGCAGTATTTT. Residues: CASSFPGTQYF.

V usage is TRBV11-2 and J usage is TRBJ2-7; TRBD1 is a possible D gene (6 bases). The CDR3 spans 14 residues. The ends were cut back, 1 base at V and 7 bases at J, with 14 bases in the middle. Germline lookup yields CDR1 SGHAT and CDR2 FQNNGV. The CDR3 DNA sequence: TGTGCCAGCAGCTTAGTGACACAGGGCGATGAGCAGTACTTC. This encodes CASSLVTQGDEQYF.

As regards this clonotype: Relative to the germline gene, one junction end is altered; a read error may explain this. This chain joins TRBV6-6 and TRBJ2-1; 7 bases match TRBD2. Per the germline V gene, CDR1 is MNHNY and CDR2 is SVGAGI (reference sequence). The CDR3 totals 12 residues. The CDR3 sequence is CASSYGGYEQFF. CDR3 DNA: TGTGCCAGTAGTTACGGGGGGTATGAGCAGTTCTTC.

This chain connects TRBV6-5 to TRBJ2-2; 13 bases are a match to TRBD2. CDR3 size: 16 residues. Looked up from germline, CDR1 is MNHEY and CDR2 is SVGAGI. V dropped 6 bases and J dropped 5; count of bases not matched to a gene: 6. The CDR3 bases are TGTGCCAGCAGGCTCTGGGGACTAGCGGGAACCGGGGAGCTGTTTTTT. It translates to CASRLWGLAGTGELFF.

V is TRBV29-1 and J is TRBJ2-7; D gene uncertain. Per the germline V gene, CDR1 is SQVTM and CDR2 is ANQGSEA. This CDR3 is 13 amino acids long. The V end lost 7 bases, the J end lost 1 base, and 14 bases lay between the germline ends. The CDR3 spells CSASEPHSYEQYF. As DNA, the CDR3 is TGCAGCGCTTCAGAACCGCATTCCTACGAGCAGTACTTC.

This clonotype was seen only a few times. The chain links TRBV7-2 to TRBJ2-7; weak D call: TRBD2 (5 bases). The CDR3 is made up of 15 amino acids. Per the germline V gene, CDR1 is SGHTA and CDR2 is FQGNSA. The V end lost 1 base, the J end lost 2 bases, and 12 bases lay between the germline ends. CDR3 amino acids: CASSLVVGETYEQYF. The CDR3 DNA sequence: TGTGCCAGCAGCTTAGTGGTGGGAGAAACCTACGAGCAGTACTTC.

This clonotype was observed a few times. The J gene is TRBJ2-5, the V gene TRBV20-1; 8 bases match TRBD1. V shed 5 bases, J shed 4 bases, and the junction held 6 bases outside the gene matches. CDR3 size: 13 residues. Germline V gene lookup returns CDR1 DFQATT and CDR2 SNEGSKA (reference sequence). The CDR3 is CSAFGTGRETQYF. The CDR3 region has the DNA TGCAGTGCTTTTGGGACAGGAAGAGAGACCCAGTACTTC.

A few counts support this clonotype. The rearrangement uses TRBV29-1 and TRBJ1-4; weak D call: TRBD1 (5 bases). V lost 8 bases, J lost 7 bases, and 11 bases lay in between. CDR1 and CDR2 (germline): SQVTM, ANQGSEA. The CDR3 loop spans 11 amino acids. The CDR3 reads CSQRQGEKLFF. In DNA form, the CDR3 reads TGCAGCCAGAGGCAGGGTGAAAAACTGTTTTTT.

This clonotype has just a few counts. The chain employs TRBV16 and TRBJ2-6; possibly TRBD1 or TRBD2 for D (5 bases each). Trimming took 6 bases from V and 2 from J, leaving 8 bases between them. This CDR3 is built from 14 residues. Germline V gives CDR1 KGHSY, CDR2 FQNENV. The CDR3 spells CASSGGAGANVLTF. The CDR3 DNA follows: TGTGCCAGCAGTGGGGGAGCTGGGGCCAACGTCCTGACTTTC.

J is TRBJ2-3 and V is TRBV6-4; 7 nucleotides agree with TRBD2. Germline-derived CDR1 and CDR2 are MRHNA and SNTAGT. The length of the CDR3 is 15 residues. With 5 bases clipped from V and 4 bases from J, the junction kept 9 bases outside the gene matches. CDR3 bases: TGTGCCAGCAGTAAAGAGCAGGGAGGGGCAGATACGCAGTATTTT. Its translation is CASSKEQGGADTQYF.

The chain employs TRBV2 and TRBJ2-5; 9 nucleotides agree with TRBD1. TRBJ2-7 explains the end of the DNA better; the J call may be wrong. Germline values: CDR1 SNHLY, CDR2 FYNNEI. The CDR3 has 17 amino acids. For the CDR3, the DNA is TGTGCCAGCAAGACAGGGTTGGCGGGGACAGGGATCCACGAGCAGTACTTC. As protein: CASKTGLAGTGIHEQYF.

J is TRBJ2-1 and V is TRBV29-1, with 7 bases fitting TRBD2. The CDR3 sequence is 14 residues long. CDR1 and CDR2 from the germline V gene are SQVTM and ANQGSEA. Trimming at V came to 7 bases and at J to 6 bases, leaving 12 bases not matched to a gene. CDR3 protein: CSGFGRELCNEQFF. Here the CDR3 DNA reads TGCAGCGGGTTTGGGCGGGAGTTGTGCAATGAGCAGTTCTTC.

This rearrangement joins TRBV2 to TRBJ2-3, with D possibly being TRBD1 (5 bases). V dropped 5 bases and J dropped 3 bases, with 12 bases sitting between them. CDR3 length equals 14 residues. Germline V gives CDR1 SNHLY, CDR2 FYNNEI. CDR3 loop: CASSPRGITDTQYF. The CDR3 region has the DNA TGTGCCAGCAGTCCTAGGGGAATTACAGATACGCAGTATTTT.

This chain links TRBV6-2 or TRBV6-3 with TRBJ2-5; D not resolved. The CDR3 length is 17 residues. V was trimmed by 3 bases and J by 2 bases, leaving 19 bases between them. Germline-derived CDR1 and CDR2 are MNHEY and SVGEGT. The CDR3 DNA sequence: TGTGCCAGCAGTTATACCCCAGAGCCTACCCTTCAAGAGACCCAGTACTTC. It codes for CASSYTPEPTLQETQYF.

This clonotype was counted a few times. The chain couples TRBV10-3 to TRBJ2-1; no firm D call. This CDR3 has 16 residues. Between the trimmed V and J ends, which lost 0 bases and 0 bases, there was a span of 9 bases. Germline V gives CDR1 ENHRY, CDR2 SYGVKD. CDR3 in amino acids: CAISESNWGSYNEQFF. CDR3 DNA sequence: TGTGCCATCAGTGAGTCGAACTGGGGCTCCTACAATGAGCAGTTCTTC.

This clonotype was detected only a few times. The chain joins TRBV5-1 to TRBJ2-7, with 8 bases that match TRBD2. Unmatched junction bases numbered 5, after V lost 2 bases and J lost 4 bases. The CDR3 is 14 residues long. Germline loops: CDR1 SGHRS, CDR2 YFSETQ. CDR3 amino acids: CASSLAGEGYEQYF. The CDR3 region has the DNA TGCGCCAGCAGCTTAGCGGGAGAAGGGTACGAGCAGTACTTC.

The CDR3 bases are TGCGCCAGCAGCCAAGACAGGGGCCTTCAAGAGACCCAGTACTTC. Translation: CASSQDRGLQETQYF. The chain links TRBV4-1 to TRBJ2-5; possibly TRBD1 for D (6 bases). The V and J ends lost 0 bases and 2 bases respectively, with 10 bases between them. The CDR3 covers 15 residues. Germline CDR1 is MGHRA and CDR2 is YSYEKL.

This chain links TRBV6-1 with TRBJ2-1; 12 bases match TRBD2. This CDR3 is built from 19 residues. V shed 5 bases, J shed 4 bases, and the junction held 15 bases outside the gene matches. Germline V gives CDR1 MNHNS, CDR2 SASEGT. The CDR3 nucleotides are TGTGCCAGCAGTAGGGAATACAGAGGACTAGCGGGGACATACAATGAGCAGTTCTTC. Translated, it gives CASSREYRGLAGTYNEQFF.

This clonotype was found a few times. The rearrangement links TRBV5-1 to TRBJ1-2, with D uncertain. This CDR3 contains 17 residues. Germline values: CDR1 SGHRS, CDR2 YFSETQ. V lost 4 bases to trimming and J lost 2 bases, with 21 bases between them. CDR3 bases: TGCGCCAGCAGCGGGATGGGAAGGAAGCAAGGAAACTATGGCTACACCTTC. Protein: CASSGMGRKQGNYGYTF.

This clonotype appeared a few times. A much larger clone differs from this one at a single base, so this may be a read error. The CDR3 loop is CASSVGRTTDTQYF. The CDR3 bases are TGTGCCAGCAGCGTAGGGCGGACCACAGATACGCAGTATTTT. The chain carries TRBV7-2 and TRBJ2-3; D is unresolved. V gave up 5 bases and J gave up 2 bases, with 11 bases separating them. This CDR3 is 14 amino acids long. In germline, CDR1 is SGHTA, CDR2 FQGNSA.

The genes are TRBV4-2 and TRBJ2-3; D ambiguous. CDR3 length equals 15 residues. Germline V CDR1 and CDR2: LGHNA, YNFKEQ. Trimming removed 1 base at V and 4 bases at J, with 12 bases between. The DNA of the CDR3 is TGTGCCAGCAGCCAAGTAAATGATCCGGCAGATACGCAGTATTTT. Translating gives CASSQVNDPADTQYF.

The chain has TRBV27 and TRBJ2-1, with D unresolved. Germline CDR1 MNHEY, CDR2 SMNVEV (reference sequence). The V and J ends lost 1 base and 5 bases respectively, with 9 bases between them. The CDR3 is made up of 14 amino acids. The CDR3 reads CASSLYGGNNEQFF. In DNA, the CDR3 is TGTGCCAGCAGTTTATATGGCGGTAACAATGAGCAGTTCTTC.

V usage is TRBV12-3 or TRBV12-4 and J usage is TRBJ1-1; 7 bases agree with TRBD1. V dropped 3 bases and J dropped 0; count of bases not matched to a gene: 10. The CDR3 is made up of 17 amino acids. The CDR3 bases are TGTGCCAGCAGTTTTCTCGCAGGGGGGAGAATGAACACTGAAGCTTTCTTT. Translating gives CASSFLAGGRMNTEAFF.

A few counts support this clonotype. This chain joins TRBV20-1 and TRBJ1-2; 11 positions match TRBD1. J lost 7 bases, V lost 6 bases, and 7 bases had no gene match. The V gene's germline CDR1 is DFQATT and CDR2 SNEGSKA (reference sequence). The CDR3 spans 13 residues. The CDR3 sequence: CSALGQGARGYTF. The CDR3 DNA reads as TGCAGTGCGCTCGGACAGGGGGCGCGTGGCTACACCTTC.

The gene calls are TRBV10-3 and TRBJ2-7; TRBD2 matches at 12 bases. The germline gives CDR1 ENHRY, CDR2 SYGVKD. The CDR3 is 14 residues long. The V and J ends lost 5 bases and 4 bases, in that order; junction bases with no gene match: 3. The CDR3 region is CAISMTSGSYEQYF. CDR3 DNA: TGTGCCATCAGTATGACTAGCGGGAGTTACGAGCAGTACTTC.

This clonotype was counted a few times. This chain connects TRBV7-9 to TRBJ2-1, with D tentatively TRBD2 (5 bases). Looked up from germline, CDR1 is SEHNR and CDR2 is FQNEAQ (reference sequence). The CDR3 length is 16 residues. V was clipped by 2 bases and J by 0 bases, with 11 bases between them. This CDR3 is CASSLSSDVSYNEQFF. The CDR3 coding sequence is TGTGCCAGCAGCTTAAGTAGCGATGTCTCCTACAATGAGCAGTTCTTC.

The J gene is TRBJ1-6, the V gene TRBV7-9, with unresolved D. From germline, CDR1 is SEHNR and CDR2 FQNEAQ (reference sequence). Trimming stripped 5 bases from V and 8 bases from J, with 13 bases between. The CDR3 sequence is 14 residues long. The CDR3 bases are TGTGCCAGCAGCGTCGGAGGCTTAGATTCACCCCTCCACTTT. Translating gives CASSVGGLDSPLHF.

This clonotype was observed a handful of times. The chain is built from TRBV18 and TRBJ2-3, with D perhaps TRBD1 (6 bases). V lost 2 bases to trimming and J lost 5 bases, with 8 bases between them. The CDR3 sequence is 13 residues long. CDR1 is KGHSH, CDR2 LQKENI, per germline. The CDR3 nucleotides read TGTGCCAGCTCACCAGGGACACGAGATACGCAGTATTTT. Protein product: CASSPGTRDTQYF. Complete variable domain (other parts from reference TRBV18 and TRBJ2-3): NAGVMQNPRHLVRRRGQEARLRCSPMKGHSHVYWYRQLPEEGLKFMVYLQKENIIDESGMPKERFSAEFPKEGPSILRIQQVVRGDSAAYFCASSPGTRDTQYFGPGTRLTVL.

This rearrangement joins TRBV18 to TRBJ1-1; D not certain. The CDR3 is 13 amino acids. Germline CDR1 and CDR2: KGHSH and LQKENI. V gave up 2 bases and J gave up 5 bases, with 9 bases separating them. CDR3 in amino acids: CASSPVFGTEAFF. DNA for the CDR3: TGTGCCAGCTCACCAGTGTTCGGTACTGAAGCTTTCTTT.